The sequence of this T cell receptor (beta chain) was determined in a study of T cells in Graves' hyperthyroidism and ophthalmopathy. Each diagnosis was grounded in clinical symptoms, serum thyroxine and TRAb, thyroid ultrasound, and orbital computed tomography. Amplification of TCR beta CDR3 regions used RNA as the template. When the TCR CDR3 underwent first-round RT-PCR, the HTBI primer set was used. TCRdb reprocessed the multiplex PCR reads via MiXCR and lists one record per CDR3 protein. The table shows around 570,000 distinct CDR3 sequences, with around 20% occurring only once. This CDR3 has 15 residues. CDR1 and CDR2 (germline): SGHTA, FQGNSA. The V gene lost 5 bases and the J gene lost 7 bases, with 18 bases spanning the gap.

This sequence was found in a man aged 40-55 years with Graves' ophthalmopathy. The V and J genes are TRBV7-2 and TRBJ2-1, with no clear D. Material: blood. The CDR3 is CASSASAPGINEQFF. In nucleotides, the CDR3 is TGTGCCAGCAGCGCCTCGGCTCCAGGTATAAATGAGCAGTTCTTC.